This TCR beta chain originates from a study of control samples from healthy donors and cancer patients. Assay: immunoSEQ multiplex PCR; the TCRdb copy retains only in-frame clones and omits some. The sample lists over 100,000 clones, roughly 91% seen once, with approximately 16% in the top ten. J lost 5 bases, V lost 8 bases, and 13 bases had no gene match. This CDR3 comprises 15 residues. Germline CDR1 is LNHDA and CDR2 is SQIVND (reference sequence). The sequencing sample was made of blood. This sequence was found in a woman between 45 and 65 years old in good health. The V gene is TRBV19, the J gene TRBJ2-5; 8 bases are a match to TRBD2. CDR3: CASLPGSGSRETQYF. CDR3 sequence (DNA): TGTGCCAGTCTCCCGGGAAGCGGGAGTAGGGAGACCCAGTACTTC.